The clone carrying this T cell receptor beta chain showed up just once. This entry is derived from a study of blood T cell repertoires in COVID-19. Overall study: Spain, Italy and the United States supplied samples that represented acute and convalescent COVID-19.

Clones were sequenced by immunoSEQ multiplex PCR, and TCRdb holds only the in-frame ones, with some missing. The sample shows roughly 220,000 clones, 80% of them seen only once. CDR3 length equals 15 residues. Germline values: CDR1 MGHRA, CDR2 YSYEKL. Trimming stripped 4 bases from V and 0 bases from J, with 10 bases between. Sequencing was performed on PBMCs or T cells enriched from blood (not recorded which). This TCR was sampled from a man younger than 40 with acute COVID-19. V usage is TRBV4-1 and J usage is TRBJ1-5, with D maybe TRBD1 (6 bases). CDR3 bases: TGCGCCAGCAGCCCCCGGACAGTTAGCAATCAGCCCCAGCATTTT. Translation: CASSPRTVSNQPQHF.